This T cell receptor beta chain comes out of a study of preoperative IRX-2 immunotherapy in early breast cancer. In germline, CDR1 is SGHDN, CDR2 FVKESK. Trimming took 4 bases from V and 1 from J, leaving 13 bases between them. The CDR3 totals 15 residues. Clones were read by immunoSEQ multiplex PCR, and TCRdb kept only the in-frame ones, dropping some. The data hold under 40,000 clones, with about 95% observed a single time. Treatment in this sample: preoperative locoregional IRX-2 cytokine immunotherapy. Samples came from a phase Ib trial of preoperative locoregional IRX-2 cytokine immunotherapy. Sample collection was performed from a patient treated with IRX-2 immunotherapy. The chain couples TRBV14 to TRBJ1-1; D not certain. This TCR came from a human donor with breast cancer. The CDR3 spells CASSPKAGGNTEAFF. The CDR3 DNA reads as TGTGCCAGCAGCCCAAAGGCGGGCGGGAACACTGAAGCTTTCTTT.